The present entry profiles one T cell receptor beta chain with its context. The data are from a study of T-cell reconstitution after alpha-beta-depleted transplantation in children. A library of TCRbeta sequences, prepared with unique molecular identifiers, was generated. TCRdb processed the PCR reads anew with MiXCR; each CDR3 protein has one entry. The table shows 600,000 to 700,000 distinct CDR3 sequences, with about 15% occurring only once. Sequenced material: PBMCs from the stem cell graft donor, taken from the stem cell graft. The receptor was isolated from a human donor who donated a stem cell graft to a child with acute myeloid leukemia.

The CDR3 loop is CASRDGAKNIQYF. CDR3 bases: TGCGCCAGCAGGGATGGGGCCAAAAACATTCAGTACTTC. The gene calls are TRBV5-1 and TRBJ2-4; no reliable D call. From germline, CDR1 is SGHRS and CDR2 YFSETQ. Between the trimmed V and J ends, which lost 5 bases and 1 base, there was a span of 7 bases. This CDR3 has 13 amino acids.